This T cell receptor (beta chain) came from a study of beta chain features in type 1 diabetes. Isolated RNA was reverse transcribed in full, so expressed TCRB transcripts were sequenced. Assay used: immunoSEQ multiplex PCR; TCRdb lists only in-frame clones, some missing. Seen here are some 360,000 clones, roughly a fifth observed once, and the top ten hold approximately 0.043%. Germline CDR1 reads DFQATT; CDR2 reads SNEGSKA (reference sequence). Deletions cut 4 bases from V and 4 bases from J, with 4 bases between. This CDR3 has 11 residues. V is TRBV20-1 and J is TRBJ2-2; D is ambiguous. The clonotype originates from a woman aged 18-30 years in good health. Sequencing input: naive CD4+ T cells from blood. The CDR3 nucleotides read TGCAGTGCTATTCTCACCGGGGAGCTGTTTTTT. Protein product: CSAILTGELFF.